This TCR beta chain was identified in a study of beta chain features in type 1 diabetes. Study observations and caveats: There was a moderate but significant shortening of TCRB CDR3s in all four CD4+ subsets of Type 1 diabetes patients.

The CDR3 runs to 16 residues. The germline V gene has CDR1 SGHTA and CDR2 FQGNSA. The junction had 14 bases not matched to a gene; V was cut back by 5 bases and J by 5 bases. Investigators reverse transcribed all isolated RNA, so they sequenced expressed TCRB transcripts. Profiling relied on immunoSEQ multiplex PCR, and the TCRdb table lists in-frame clones only, not all of them. The data contain around 50,000 clones, 35% to 55% of them singletons. To note about this clone: Its antigen remains unidentified.

This receptor was identified in a man aged 30-40 years with type 1 diabetes. The sequenced material came from stem cell memory CD4+ T cells from blood. The V call is TRBV7-2, the J call TRBJ2-5; 7 bases agree with TRBD2. The CDR3 loop is CASSPQVGGSWETQYF. DNA for the CDR3: TGTGCCAGCAGCCCCCAGGTGGGCGGGAGTTGGGAGACCCAGTACTTC.